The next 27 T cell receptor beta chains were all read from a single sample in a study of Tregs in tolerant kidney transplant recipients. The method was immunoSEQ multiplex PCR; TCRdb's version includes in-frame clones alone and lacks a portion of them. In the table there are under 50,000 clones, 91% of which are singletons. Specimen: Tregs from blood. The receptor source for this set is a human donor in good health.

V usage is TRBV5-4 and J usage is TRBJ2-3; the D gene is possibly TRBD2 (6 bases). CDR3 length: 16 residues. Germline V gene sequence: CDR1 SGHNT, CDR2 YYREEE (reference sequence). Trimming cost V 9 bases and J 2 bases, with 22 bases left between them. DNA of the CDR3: TGTGCCATGACCCCCTGGCCGGGACTTTCCACAGATACGCAGTATTTT. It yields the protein CAMTPWPGLSTDTQYF.

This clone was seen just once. In nucleotides, the CDR3 is TGTGCCAGTAGGGGGCCCAACACCGGGGAGCTGTTTTTT. It translates to CASRGPNTGELFF. The chain uses TRBV19 and TRBJ2-2; D may be TRBD1 (5 bases). Germline CDR1 LNHDA, CDR2 SQIVND (reference sequence). V was pared by 6 bases and J by 2 bases, with 7 bases between. This CDR3 is 13 amino acids long. The full variable domain, with the rest looked up from reference TRBV19 and TRBJ2-2, is DGGITQSPKYLFRKEGQNVTLSCEQNLNHDAMYWYRQDPGQGLRLIYYSQIVNDFQKGDIAEGYSVSREKKESFPLTVTSAQKNPTAFYLCASRGPNTGELFFGEGSRLTVL.

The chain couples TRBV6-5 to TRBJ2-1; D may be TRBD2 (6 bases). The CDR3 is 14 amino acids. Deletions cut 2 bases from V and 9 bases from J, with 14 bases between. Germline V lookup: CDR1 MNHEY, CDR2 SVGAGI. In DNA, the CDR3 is TGTGCCAGCAGTTACCGGGGGAGGTCCGGTGAGCAGTTCTTC. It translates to CASSYRGRSGEQFF.

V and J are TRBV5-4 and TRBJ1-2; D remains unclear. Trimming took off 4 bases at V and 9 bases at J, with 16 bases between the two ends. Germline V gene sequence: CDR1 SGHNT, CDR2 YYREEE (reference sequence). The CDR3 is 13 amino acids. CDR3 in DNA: TGTGCCAGCAGCCGCGACGGGTCATGGCGCTACACCTTC. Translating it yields CASSRDGSWRYTF.

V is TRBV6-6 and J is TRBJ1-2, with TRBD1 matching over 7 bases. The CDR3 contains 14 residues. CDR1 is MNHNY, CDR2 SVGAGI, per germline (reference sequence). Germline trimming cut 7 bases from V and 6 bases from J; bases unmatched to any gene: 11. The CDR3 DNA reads TGTGCCAGCACCTTCCGGGACAGAAGTGATGGCTACACCTTC. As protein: CASTFRDRSDGYTF.

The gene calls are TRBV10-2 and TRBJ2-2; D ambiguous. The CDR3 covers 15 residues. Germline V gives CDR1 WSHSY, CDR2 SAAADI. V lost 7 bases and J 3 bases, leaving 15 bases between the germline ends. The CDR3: CASMAADLYTGELFF. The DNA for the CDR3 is TGCGCCAGCATGGCGGCGGATTTATACACCGGGGAGCTGTTTTTT.

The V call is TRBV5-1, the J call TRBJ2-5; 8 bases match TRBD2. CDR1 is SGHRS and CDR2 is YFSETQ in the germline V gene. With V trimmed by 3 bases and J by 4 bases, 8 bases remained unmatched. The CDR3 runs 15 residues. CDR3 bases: TGCGCCAGCAGCTGGCAGGGTGGGACTAGAGAGACCCAGTACTTC. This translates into CASSWQGGTRETQYF.

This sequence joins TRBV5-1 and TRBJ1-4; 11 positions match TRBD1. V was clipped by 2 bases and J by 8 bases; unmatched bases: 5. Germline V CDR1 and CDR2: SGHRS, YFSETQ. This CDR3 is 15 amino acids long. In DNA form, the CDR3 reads TGCGCCAGCAGCTTTAGGACAGGGGGCGAGGAAAAACTGTTTTTT. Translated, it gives CASSFRTGGEEKLFF. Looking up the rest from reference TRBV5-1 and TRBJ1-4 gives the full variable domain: KAGVTQTPRYLIKTRGQQVTLSCSPISGHRSVSWYQQTPGQGLQFLFEYFSETQRNKGNFPGRFSGRQFSNSRSEMNVSTLELGDSALYLCASSFRTGGEEKLFFGSGTQLSVL.

The CDR3 bases are TGTGCCAGCGCTATTACGAGGGGGACCGGGGAGCTGTTTTTT. Its protein is CASAITRGTGELFF. The chain combines TRBV11-3 with TRBJ2-2; D possibly corresponds to TRBD1 (6 bases). Per the germline V gene, CDR1 is SGHNT and CDR2 is YENEEA. With 8 bases removed from V and 5 bases from J, the gap between germline ends came to 15 bases. This CDR3 contains 14 residues.

Here the CDR3 reads CASSPDRGRGYTF. The CDR3, as DNA: TGCGCCAGCAGCCCGGACAGGGGGCGAGGCTACACCTTC. The genes are TRBV5-1 and TRBJ1-2; 11 bases match TRBD1. CDR1 and CDR2 (germline): SGHRS, YFSETQ. V shed 4 bases and J 8 bases; nucleotides not matched to a gene: 4. The length of the CDR3 is 13 residues.

The CDR3: CASSQANHRPGMGAEKLFF. As DNA, the CDR3 is TGCGCCAGCAGCCAAGCAAACCACAGGCCTGGGATGGGAGCTGAAAAACTGTTTTTT. The rearrangement joins TRBV4-1 to TRBJ1-4; possible D gene TRBD1, 5 bases. CDR1 and CDR2 from the germline V gene are MGHRA and YSYEKL. The CDR3 totals 19 residues. Trimming took 1 base from V and 7 from J, leaving 25 bases between them.

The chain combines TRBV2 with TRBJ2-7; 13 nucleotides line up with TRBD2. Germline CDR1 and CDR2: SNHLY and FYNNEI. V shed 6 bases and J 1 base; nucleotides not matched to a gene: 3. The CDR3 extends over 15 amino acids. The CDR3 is CASRRTSGGSYEQYF. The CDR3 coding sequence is TGTGCCAGCAGGCGGACTAGCGGGGGATCCTACGAGCAGTACTTC.

The CDR3 bases are TGTGCCAGCAGCTTAGTTCTTTCAGCGGGGGGCACAGATACGCAGTATTTT. Residues: CASSLVLSAGGTDTQYF. The chain uses TRBV7-9 and TRBJ2-3; 8 nucleotides align to TRBD2. Germline V gene lookup returns CDR1 SEHNR and CDR2 FQNEAQ (reference sequence). V gave up 1 base and J gave up 1 base; unmatched junction bases: 7. This CDR3 has 17 residues. The full variable domain, with the rest looked up from reference TRBV7-9 and TRBJ2-3, is DTGVSQNPRHKITKRGQNVTFRCDPISEHNRLYWYRQTLGQGPEFLTYFQNEAQLEKSRLLSDRFSAERPKGSFSTLEIQRTEQGDSAMYLCASSLVLSAGGTDTQYFGPGTRLTVL.

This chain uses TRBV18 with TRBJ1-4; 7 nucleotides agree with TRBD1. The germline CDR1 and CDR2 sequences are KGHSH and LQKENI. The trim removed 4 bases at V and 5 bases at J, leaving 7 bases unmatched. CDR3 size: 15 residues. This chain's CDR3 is CASSLTGQPNEKLFF. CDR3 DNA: TGTGCCAGCTCACTAACGGGACAGCCCAATGAAAAACTGTTTTTT.

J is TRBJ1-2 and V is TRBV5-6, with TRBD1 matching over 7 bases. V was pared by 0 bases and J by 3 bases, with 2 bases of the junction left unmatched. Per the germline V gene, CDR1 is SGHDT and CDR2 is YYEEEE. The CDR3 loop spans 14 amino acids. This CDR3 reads CASSLGRGYYGYTF. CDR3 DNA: TGTGCCAGCAGCTTGGGCAGGGGGTACTATGGCTACACCTTC.

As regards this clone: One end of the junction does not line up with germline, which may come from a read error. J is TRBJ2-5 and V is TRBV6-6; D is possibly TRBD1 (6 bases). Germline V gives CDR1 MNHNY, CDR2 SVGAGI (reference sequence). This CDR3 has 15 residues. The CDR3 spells CASNSHRVGQGTQYF. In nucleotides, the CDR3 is TGTGCCAGCAACTCCCACAGGGTCGGTCAAGGGACCCAGTACTTC.

The CDR3 protein is CASSPFTAPLAKNIQYF. The CDR3 DNA sequence: TGTGCCAGTAGTCCTTTTACCGCCCCACTAGCCAAAAACATTCAGTACTTC. J is TRBJ2-4 and V is TRBV19; D gene uncertain. With 5 bases removed from V and 0 bases from J, the gap between germline ends came to 17 bases. CDR1 LNHDA and CDR2 SQIVND come from the germline V gene (reference sequence). The CDR3 loop spans 17 amino acids.

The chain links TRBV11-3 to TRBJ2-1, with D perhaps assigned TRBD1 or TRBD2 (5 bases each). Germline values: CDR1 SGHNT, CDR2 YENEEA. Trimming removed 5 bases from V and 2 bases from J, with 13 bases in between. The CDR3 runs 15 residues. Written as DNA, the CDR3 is TGTGCCAGCAGCCGGGACGCTTGGCCCTACAATGAGCAGTTCTTC. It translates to CASSRDAWPYNEQFF.

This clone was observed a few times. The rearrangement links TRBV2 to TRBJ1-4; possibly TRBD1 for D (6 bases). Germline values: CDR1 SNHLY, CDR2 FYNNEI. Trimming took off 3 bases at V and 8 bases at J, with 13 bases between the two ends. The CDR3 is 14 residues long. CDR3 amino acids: CASSDWSGVEKLFF. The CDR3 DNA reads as TGTGCCAGCAGTGACTGGTCAGGGGTGGAAAAACTGTTTTTT.

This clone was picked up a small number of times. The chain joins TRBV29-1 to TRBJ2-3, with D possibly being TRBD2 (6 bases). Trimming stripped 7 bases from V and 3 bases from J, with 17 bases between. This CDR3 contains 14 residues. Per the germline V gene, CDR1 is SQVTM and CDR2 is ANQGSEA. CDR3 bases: TGCAGCGGCGCTGGTAGCGGAGCAACAGATACGCAGTATTTT. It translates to CSGAGSGATDTQYF.

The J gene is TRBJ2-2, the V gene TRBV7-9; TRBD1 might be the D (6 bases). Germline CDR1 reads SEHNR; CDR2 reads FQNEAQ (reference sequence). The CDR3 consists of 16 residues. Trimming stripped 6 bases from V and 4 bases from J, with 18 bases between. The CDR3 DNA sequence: TGTGCCAGCAGTAGGGGTCTCACAGGGTCCACCGGGGAGCTGTTTTTT. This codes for CASSRGLTGSTGELFF. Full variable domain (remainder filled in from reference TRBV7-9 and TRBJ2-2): DTGVSQNPRHKITKRGQNVTFRCDPISEHNRLYWYRQTLGQGPEFLTYFQNEAQLEKSRLLSDRFSAERPKGSFSTLEIQRTEQGDSAMYLCASSRGLTGSTGELFFGEGSRLTVL.

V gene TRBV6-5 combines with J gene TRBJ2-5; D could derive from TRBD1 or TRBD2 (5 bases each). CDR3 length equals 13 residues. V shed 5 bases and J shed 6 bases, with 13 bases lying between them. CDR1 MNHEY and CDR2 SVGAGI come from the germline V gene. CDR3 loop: CASSPPGAKTQYF. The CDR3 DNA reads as TGTGCCAGCAGTCCCCCCGGGGCCAAGACCCAGTACTTC.

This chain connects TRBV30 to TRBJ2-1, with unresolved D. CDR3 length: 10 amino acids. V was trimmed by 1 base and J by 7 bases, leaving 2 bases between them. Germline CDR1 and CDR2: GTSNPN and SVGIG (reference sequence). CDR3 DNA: TGTGCCTGGAGTGGGAATGAGCAGTTCTTC. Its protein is CAWSGNEQFF. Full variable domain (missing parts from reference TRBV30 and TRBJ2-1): SQTIHQWPATLVQPVGSPLSLECTVEGTSNPNLYWYRQAAGRGLQLLFYSVGIGQISSEVPQNLSASRPQDRQFILSSKKLLLSDSGFYLCAWSGNEQFFGPGTRLTVL.

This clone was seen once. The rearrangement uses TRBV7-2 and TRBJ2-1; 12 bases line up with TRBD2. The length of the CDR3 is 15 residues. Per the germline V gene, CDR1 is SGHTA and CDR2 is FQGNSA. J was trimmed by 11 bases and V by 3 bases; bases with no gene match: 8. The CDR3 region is CASSFRTSGGWQQFF. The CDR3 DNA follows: TGTGCCAGCAGCTTTAGAACTAGCGGGGGGTGGCAGCAGTTCTTC.

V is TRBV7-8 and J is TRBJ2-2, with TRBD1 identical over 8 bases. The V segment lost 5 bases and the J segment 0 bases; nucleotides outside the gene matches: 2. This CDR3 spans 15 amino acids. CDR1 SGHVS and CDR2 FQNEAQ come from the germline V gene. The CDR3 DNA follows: TGTGCCAGCAGCCAGGACAGGGCGAACACCGGGGAGCTGTTTTTT. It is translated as CASSQDRANTGELFF.

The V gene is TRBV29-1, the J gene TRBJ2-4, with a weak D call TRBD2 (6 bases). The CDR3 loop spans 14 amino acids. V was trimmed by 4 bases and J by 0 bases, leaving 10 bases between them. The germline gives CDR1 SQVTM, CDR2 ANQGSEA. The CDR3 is CSVVRGIAKNIQYF. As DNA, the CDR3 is TGCAGCGTTGTACGGGGGATAGCCAAAAACATTCAGTACTTC.

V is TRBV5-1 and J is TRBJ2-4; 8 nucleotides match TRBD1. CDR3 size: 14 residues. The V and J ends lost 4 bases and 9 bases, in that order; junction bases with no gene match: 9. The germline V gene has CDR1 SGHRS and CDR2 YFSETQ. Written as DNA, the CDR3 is TGCGCCAGCAGCCCCGACAGGGGTAACGGCATTCAGTACTTC. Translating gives CASSPDRGNGIQYF.